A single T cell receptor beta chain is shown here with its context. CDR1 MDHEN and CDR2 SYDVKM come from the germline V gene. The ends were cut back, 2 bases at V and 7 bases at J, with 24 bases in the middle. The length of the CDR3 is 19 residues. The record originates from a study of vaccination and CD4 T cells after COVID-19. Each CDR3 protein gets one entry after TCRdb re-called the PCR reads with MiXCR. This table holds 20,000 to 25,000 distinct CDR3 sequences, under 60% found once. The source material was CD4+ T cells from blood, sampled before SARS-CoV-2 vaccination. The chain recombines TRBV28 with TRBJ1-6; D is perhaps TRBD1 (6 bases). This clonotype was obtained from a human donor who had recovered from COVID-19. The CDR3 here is CASSLPEGYREVQNSPLHF. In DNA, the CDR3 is TGTGCCAGCAGTTTACCGGAGGGTTACAGGGAAGTCCAAAATTCACCCCTCCACTTT.